This T cell receptor beta chain was found in a study of metastatic and nonmetastatic thyroid tumors. On the study more broadly: The authors compared repertoires across blood and tumor or nodule tissue from malignant and benign thyroid patients. General study findings and limits: Benign nodules reportedly had significantly lower TCR beta diversity than malignant thyroid tumors in blood and tumor.

CDR3 length: 15 residues. The germline V gene encodes CDR1 LNHNV and CDR2 YYDKDF (reference sequence). In the source study's methods: The study's classifier, a distant-metastasis tool for papillary thyroid cancer, was built using CDR3 differences across clinicopathological groups. TCRdb re-called the PCR reads via MiXCR. These V and J calls rely on TCRdb rather than the paper's analysis. The sample has about 70,000 clones; roughly 18% are singletons. This clone has more than one count but fewer than ten. What it recognizes is unknown. The junction differs from germline at one of its ends, possibly a read error. No patient received treatment before thyroid surgery.

The specimen was blood. The chain combines TRBV15 with TRBJ2-5; 8 bases agree with TRBD1. The TCR was taken from a female donor with papillary thyroid cancer or a benign thyroid nodule (not recorded which). Some clones in this sample may be carry-over from other donors' samples. The CDR3 reads CAASQDRGCMETQYF. In DNA form, the CDR3 reads TGTGCCGCCAGCCAAGACAGGGGATGTATGGAGACCCAGTACTTC.